This section outlines one TCR beta chain sequence together with its context. The target antigen is unknown. This sample is drawn from a study of blood T cells in healthy people across ages. General study results and limits: Considered underestimates were the diversity estimates obtained from one million T cells.

Then a second PCR, running roughly 7 to 11 cycles, was carried out with a sample-barcoded 5' primer and a J-beta primer mix. Via MiXCR, TCRdb re-called the 5' RACE reads, giving one row per CDR3 protein. The sample yields 800,000 to 1,000,000 distinct CDR3 sequences, about 48% seen once. The sample consisted of blood. This receptor was taken from a man aged 25-40 years in good health.

CDR3 sequence (DNA): TGCGCCAGCAGCTTGGAGACAGGGGGCTTCTACGAGCAGTACTTC. Translated, it gives CASSLETGGFYEQYF. This chain links TRBV5-1 with TRBJ2-7, with 10 bases lining up with TRBD1. Germline values: CDR1 SGHRS, CDR2 YFSETQ. J gave up 3 bases and V 0 bases, and 3 bases lay outside the gene matches. The CDR3 is 15 amino acids.